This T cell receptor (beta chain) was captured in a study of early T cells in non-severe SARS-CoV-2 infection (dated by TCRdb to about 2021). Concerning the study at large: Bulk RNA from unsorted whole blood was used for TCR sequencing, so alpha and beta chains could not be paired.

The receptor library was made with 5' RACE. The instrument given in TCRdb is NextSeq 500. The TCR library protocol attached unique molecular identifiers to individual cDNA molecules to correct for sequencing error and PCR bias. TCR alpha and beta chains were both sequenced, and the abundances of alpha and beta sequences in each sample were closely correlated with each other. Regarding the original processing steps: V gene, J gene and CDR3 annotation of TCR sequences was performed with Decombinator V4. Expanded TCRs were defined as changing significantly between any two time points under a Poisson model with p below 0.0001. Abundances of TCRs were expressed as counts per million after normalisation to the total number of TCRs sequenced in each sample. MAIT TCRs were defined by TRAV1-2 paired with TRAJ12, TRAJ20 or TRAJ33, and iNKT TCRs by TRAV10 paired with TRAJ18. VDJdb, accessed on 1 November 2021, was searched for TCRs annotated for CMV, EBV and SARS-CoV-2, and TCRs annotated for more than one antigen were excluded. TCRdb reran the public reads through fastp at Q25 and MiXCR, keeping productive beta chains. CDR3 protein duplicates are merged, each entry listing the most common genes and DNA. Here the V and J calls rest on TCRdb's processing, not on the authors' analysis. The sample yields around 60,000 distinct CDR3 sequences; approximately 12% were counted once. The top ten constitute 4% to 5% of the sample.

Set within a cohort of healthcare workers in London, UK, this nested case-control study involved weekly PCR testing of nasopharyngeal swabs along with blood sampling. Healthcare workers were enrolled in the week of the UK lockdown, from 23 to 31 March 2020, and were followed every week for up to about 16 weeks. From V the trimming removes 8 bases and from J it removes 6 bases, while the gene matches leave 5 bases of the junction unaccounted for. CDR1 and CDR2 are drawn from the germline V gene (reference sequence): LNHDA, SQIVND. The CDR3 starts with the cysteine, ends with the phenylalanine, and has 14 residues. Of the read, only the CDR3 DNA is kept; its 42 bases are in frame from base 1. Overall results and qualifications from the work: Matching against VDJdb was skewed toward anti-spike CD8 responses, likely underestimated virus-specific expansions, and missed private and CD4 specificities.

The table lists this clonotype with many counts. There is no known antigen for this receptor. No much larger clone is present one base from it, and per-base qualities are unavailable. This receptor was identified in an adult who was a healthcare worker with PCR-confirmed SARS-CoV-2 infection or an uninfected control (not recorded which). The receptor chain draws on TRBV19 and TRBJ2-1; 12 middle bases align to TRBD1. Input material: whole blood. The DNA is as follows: TGTGCCAGTCATGGGGGACAGGGGGCCAATGAGCAGTTCTTC. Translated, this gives CASHGGQGANEQFF.